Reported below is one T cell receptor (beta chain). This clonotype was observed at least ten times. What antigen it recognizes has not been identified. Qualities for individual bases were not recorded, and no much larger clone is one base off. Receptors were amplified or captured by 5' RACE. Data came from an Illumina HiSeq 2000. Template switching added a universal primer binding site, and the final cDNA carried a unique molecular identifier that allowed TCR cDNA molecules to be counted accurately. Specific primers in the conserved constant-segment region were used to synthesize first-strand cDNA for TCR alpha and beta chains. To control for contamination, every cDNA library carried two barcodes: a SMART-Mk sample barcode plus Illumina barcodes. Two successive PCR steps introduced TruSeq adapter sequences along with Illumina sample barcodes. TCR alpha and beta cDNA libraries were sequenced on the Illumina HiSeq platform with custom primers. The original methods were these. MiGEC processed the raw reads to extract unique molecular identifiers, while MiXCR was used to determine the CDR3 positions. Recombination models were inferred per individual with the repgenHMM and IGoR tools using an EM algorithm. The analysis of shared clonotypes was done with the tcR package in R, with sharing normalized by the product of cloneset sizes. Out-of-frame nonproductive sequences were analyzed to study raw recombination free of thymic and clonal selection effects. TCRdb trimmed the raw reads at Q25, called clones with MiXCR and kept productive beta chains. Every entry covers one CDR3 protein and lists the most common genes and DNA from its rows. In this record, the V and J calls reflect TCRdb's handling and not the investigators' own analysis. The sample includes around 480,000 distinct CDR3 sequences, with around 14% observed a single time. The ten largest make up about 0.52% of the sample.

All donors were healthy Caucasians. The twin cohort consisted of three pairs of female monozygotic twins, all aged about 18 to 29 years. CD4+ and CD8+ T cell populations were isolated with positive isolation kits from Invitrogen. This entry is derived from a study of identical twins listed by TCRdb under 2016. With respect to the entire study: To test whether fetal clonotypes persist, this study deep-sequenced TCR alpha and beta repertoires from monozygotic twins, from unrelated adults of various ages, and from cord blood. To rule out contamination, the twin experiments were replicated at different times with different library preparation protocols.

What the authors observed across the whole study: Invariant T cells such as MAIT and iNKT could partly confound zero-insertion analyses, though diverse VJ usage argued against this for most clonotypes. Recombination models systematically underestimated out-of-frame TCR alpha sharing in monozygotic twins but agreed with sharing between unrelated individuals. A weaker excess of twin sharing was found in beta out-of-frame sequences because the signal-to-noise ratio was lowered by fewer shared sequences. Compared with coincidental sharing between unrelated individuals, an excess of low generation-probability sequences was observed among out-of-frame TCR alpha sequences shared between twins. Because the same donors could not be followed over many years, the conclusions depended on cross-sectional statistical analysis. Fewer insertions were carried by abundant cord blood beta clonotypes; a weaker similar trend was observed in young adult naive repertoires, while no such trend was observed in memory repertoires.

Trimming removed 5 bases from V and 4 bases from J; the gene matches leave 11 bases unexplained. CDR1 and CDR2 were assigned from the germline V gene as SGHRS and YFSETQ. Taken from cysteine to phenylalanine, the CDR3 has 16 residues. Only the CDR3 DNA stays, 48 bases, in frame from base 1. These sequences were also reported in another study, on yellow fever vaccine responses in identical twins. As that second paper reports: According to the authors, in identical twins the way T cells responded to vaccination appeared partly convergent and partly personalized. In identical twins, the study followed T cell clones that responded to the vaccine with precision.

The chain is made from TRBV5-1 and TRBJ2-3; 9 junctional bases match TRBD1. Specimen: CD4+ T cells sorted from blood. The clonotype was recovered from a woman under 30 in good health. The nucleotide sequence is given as TGCGCCAGCAGGCAACCGGGACAGGGTTTCGCAGATACGCAGTATTTT. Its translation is CASRQPGQGFADTQYF.